The 15 T cell receptor beta chains reported below all come from one sample, sequenced in a study of shared clonotypes between healthy human individuals. Positively selected for CCR7, the CD45RO-negative cells used as naive CD8 cells excluded terminally differentiated effector memory CD45RA+ cells. Clones were sequenced by immunoSEQ multiplex PCR, and TCRdb holds only the in-frame ones, with some missing. The data contain about 2.1 million clones, about 93% of them singletons. The material sequenced was naive CD8+ T cells from PBMCs. These receptors all stem from a man between 18 and 29 years old in good health. Some clones in this sample may be carry-over from other donors' samples.

Only one count was recorded for this clone. The CDR3 sequence: CASRLASTYEQYF. CDR3 nucleotide sequence: TGTGCCAGTAGACTAGCGAGTACCTACGAGCAGTACTTC. V and J are TRBV19 and TRBJ2-7; 7 nucleotides agree with TRBD2. V gave up 6 bases and J gave up 2 bases; unmatched junction bases: 4. The CDR3 covers 13 residues. Germline-derived CDR1 and CDR2 are LNHDA and SQIVND (reference sequence).

V usage is TRBV19 and J usage is TRBJ2-5; D call uncertain. CDR1 is LNHDA, CDR2 SQIVND, per germline (reference sequence). The germline V and J ends were trimmed by 3 bases and 0 bases, with 5 bases remaining between them. The length of the CDR3 is 13 residues. The CDR3, as DNA: TGTGCCAGTAGTATTTACCACCAAGAGACCCAGTACTTC. This sequence encodes CASSIYHQETQYF.

The rearrangement uses TRBV27 and TRBJ2-1; D possibly matches TRBD1 or TRBD2 (5 bases each). This CDR3 spans 14 amino acids. Germline values: CDR1 MNHEY, CDR2 SMNVEV (reference sequence). The V end lost 8 bases, the J end lost 0 bases, and 11 bases lay between the germline ends. This CDR3 reads CASGDDPSYNEQFF. The CDR3 nucleotides read TGTGCCAGCGGGGACGACCCCTCCTACAATGAGCAGTTCTTC.

The chain is built from TRBV10-3 and TRBJ1-1; the match to TRBD1 covers 7 bases. The CDR3 is 13 amino acids. CDR1 and CDR2 from the germline V gene are ENHRY and SYGVKD. Unmatched junction bases numbered 8, after V lost 8 bases and J lost 5 bases. The CDR3 loop is CAIRWDSQTEAFF. DNA of the CDR3: TGTGCCATCCGCTGGGACAGTCAAACTGAAGCTTTCTTT.

The rearrangement links TRBV28 to TRBJ2-7; D perhaps matches TRBD1 (6 bases). Per the germline V gene, CDR1 is MDHEN and CDR2 is SYDVKM. V lost 7 bases and J lost 1, with 14 bases in between. CDR3 length: 14 residues. CDR3 DNA sequence: TGTGCCAGCACCAACCAGGGGTGGTCCTACGAGCAGTACTTC. It codes for CASTNQGWSYEQYF.

The chain recombines TRBV7-9 with TRBJ2-1; D is perhaps TRBD1 (5 bases). Trimming took off 1 base at V and 8 bases at J, with 6 bases between the two ends. The CDR3 is 12 amino acids. Per the germline V gene, CDR1 is SEHNR and CDR2 is FQNEAQ (reference sequence). This CDR3 is CASSLGGHEQFF. CDR3 DNA sequence: TGTGCCAGCAGCTTAGGGGGCCATGAGCAGTTCTTC. Together with reference TRBV7-9 and TRBJ2-1, the CDR3 gives the full variable domain: DTGVSQNPRHKITKRGQNVTFRCDPISEHNRLYWYRQTLGQGPEFLTYFQNEAQLEKSRLLSDRFSAERPKGSFSTLEIQRTEQGDSAMYLCASSLGGHEQFFGPGTRLTVL.

This clone was counted once. V gene TRBV27 combines with J gene TRBJ2-7; the D gene is possibly TRBD1 (6 bases). Germline CDR1 and CDR2: MNHEY and SMNVEV (reference sequence). V shed 6 bases and J shed 6 bases, with 18 bases lying between them. The CDR3 sequence is 14 residues long. CDR3 DNA: TGTGCCAGCAGGGACAGCCTCCCCCTCAGCGAGCAGTACTTC. This gives the protein CASRDSLPLSEQYF.

The V gene is TRBV6-5, the J gene TRBJ1-1, with 7 bases identical to TRBD1. Germline V gives CDR1 MNHEY, CDR2 SVGAGI. Losses at the gene ends were 2 bases for V and 3 bases for J; bases not matched to a gene: 0. The CDR3 extends over 13 amino acids. CDR3 nucleotides: TGTGCCAGCAGTTACACAGGGGACACTGAAGCTTTCTTT. Its protein is CASSYTGDTEAFF.

This rearrangement joins TRBV4-3 to TRBJ2-7; either TRBD1 or TRBD2 may supply D (5 bases each). CDR1 is LGHNA and CDR2 is YSLEER in the germline V gene. V gave up 0 bases and J gave up 2 bases, with 14 bases separating them. The CDR3 runs 16 residues. CDR3 coding DNA: TGCGCCAGCAGCCAAGATTGGCGGACGGGGCCCTACGAGCAGTACTTC. Translation: CASSQDWRTGPYEQYF.

The chain carries TRBV18 and TRBJ2-1, with 7 positions matching TRBD2. CDR3 length: 17 residues. V dropped 0 bases and J dropped 4; count of bases not matched to a gene: 9. Germline CDR1 and CDR2: KGHSH and LQKENI. The CDR3 sequence: CASSPPGIAGVYNEQFF. For the CDR3, the DNA is TGTGCCAGCTCACCACCTGGGATCGCGGGAGTGTACAATGAGCAGTTCTTC.

A note on this clone: The identical CDR3 is also encoded by other nucleotide sequences in the sample. This rearrangement joins TRBV27 to TRBJ2-7, with D possibly matching TRBD1 (6 bases). Germline CDR1 reads MNHEY; CDR2 reads SMNVEV (reference sequence). Trimming cost V 5 bases and J 0 bases, with 11 bases left between them. The CDR3 is 14 residues long. CDR3 in amino acids: CASSPQGSSYEQYF. In DNA form, the CDR3 reads TGTGCCAGCAGTCCCCAGGGGAGCTCCTACGAGCAGTACTTC.

CDR3 sequence reads: CASSSWTSGGPGEQFF. CDR3 in DNA: TGTGCCAGCAGTTCCTGGACTAGCGGAGGGCCAGGTGAGCAGTTCTTC. The chain carries TRBV27 and TRBJ2-1; 10 bases match TRBD2. CDR3 length: 16 residues. Trimming at V came to 4 bases and at J to 9 bases, leaving 12 bases not matched to a gene. Germline CDR1 MNHEY, CDR2 SMNVEV (reference sequence).

V usage is TRBV18 and J usage is TRBJ2-1, with 9 bases fitting TRBD2. This CDR3 has 14 amino acids. The germline gives CDR1 KGHSH, CDR2 LQKENI. The trim removed 3 bases at V and 7 bases at J, leaving 4 bases unmatched. CDR3 in DNA: TGTGCCAGCTCACCTAGCGGGAGTAGGAATGAGCAGTTCTTC. The encoded protein is CASSPSGSRNEQFF.

The chain recombines TRBV18 with TRBJ1-2; the match to TRBD1 covers 10 bases. CDR3 size: 15 residues. Trimming cost V 2 bases and J 3 bases; bases outside gene matches: 3. The germline gives CDR1 KGHSH, CDR2 LQKENI. CDR3 protein: CASSPRDRGDYGYTF. The CDR3 DNA is TGTGCCAGCTCACCAAGGGACAGGGGTGACTATGGCTACACCTTC.

This clone came up a few times. The chain carries TRBV28 and TRBJ1-4; 7 positions match TRBD1. Germline trimming cut 7 bases from V and 8 bases from J; bases unmatched to any gene: 10. The V gene's germline CDR1 is MDHEN and CDR2 SYDVKM. The CDR3 totals 14 residues. As DNA, the CDR3 is TGTGCCAGCACGGGGGCAGGGGGTGAAGAAAAACTGTTTTTT. Translation: CASTGAGGEEKLFF. The full variable domain, with the rest looked up from reference TRBV28 and TRBJ1-4, is DVKVTQSSRYLVKRTGEKVFLECVQDMDHENMFWYRQDPGLGLRLIYFSYDVKMKEKGDIPEGYSVSREKKERFSLILESASTNQTSMYLCASTGAGGEEKLFFGSGTQLSVL.